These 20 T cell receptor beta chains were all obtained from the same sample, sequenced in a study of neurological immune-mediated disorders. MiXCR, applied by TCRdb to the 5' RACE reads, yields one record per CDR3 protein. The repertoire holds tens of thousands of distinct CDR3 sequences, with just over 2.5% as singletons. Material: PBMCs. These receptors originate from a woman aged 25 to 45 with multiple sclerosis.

CDR3 sequence: CASSPGLAFYEQYF. CDR3 bases: TGTGCCAGCTCCCCGGGACTAGCGTTTTACGAGCAGTACTTC. The V gene is TRBV18, the J gene TRBJ2-7; 10 bases line up with TRBD2. The length of the CDR3 is 14 residues. Germline V gives CDR1 KGHSH, CDR2 LQKENI. Unmatched junction bases numbered 6, after V lost 6 bases and J lost 4 bases.

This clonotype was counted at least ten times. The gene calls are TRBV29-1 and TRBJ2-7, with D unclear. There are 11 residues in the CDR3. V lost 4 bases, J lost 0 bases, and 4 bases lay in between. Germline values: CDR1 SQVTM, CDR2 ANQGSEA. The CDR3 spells CSVVASYEQYF. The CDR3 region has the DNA TGCAGCGTTGTCGCCTCCTACGAGCAGTACTTC.

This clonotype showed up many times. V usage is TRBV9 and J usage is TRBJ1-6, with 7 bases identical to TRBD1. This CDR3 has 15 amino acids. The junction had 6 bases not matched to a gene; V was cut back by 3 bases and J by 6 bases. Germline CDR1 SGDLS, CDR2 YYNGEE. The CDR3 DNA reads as TGTGCCAGCAGCGACCGACAGGGCTTTAATTCACCCCTCCACTTT. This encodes CASSDRQGFNSPLHF.

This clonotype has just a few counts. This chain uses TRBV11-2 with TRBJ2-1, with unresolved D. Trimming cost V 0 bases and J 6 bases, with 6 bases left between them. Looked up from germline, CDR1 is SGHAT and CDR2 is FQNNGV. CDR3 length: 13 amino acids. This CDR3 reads CASSLEDGNEQFF. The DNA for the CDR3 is TGTGCCAGCAGCTTAGAAGACGGCAATGAGCAGTTCTTC.

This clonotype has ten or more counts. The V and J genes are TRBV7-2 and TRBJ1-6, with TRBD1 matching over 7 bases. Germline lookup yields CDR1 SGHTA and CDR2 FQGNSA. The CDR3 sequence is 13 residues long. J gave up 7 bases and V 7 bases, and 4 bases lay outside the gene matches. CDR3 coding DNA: TGTGCCAGCAAGGGGACAGCGAATTCACCCCTCCACTTT. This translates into CASKGTANSPLHF.

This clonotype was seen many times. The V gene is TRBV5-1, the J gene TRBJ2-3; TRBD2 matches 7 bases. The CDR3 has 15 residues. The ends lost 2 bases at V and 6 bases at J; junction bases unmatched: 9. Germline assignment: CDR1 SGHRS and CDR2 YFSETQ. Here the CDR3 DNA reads TGCGCCAGCAGCTTAGGGACTAATTTCGACGATACGCAGTATTTT. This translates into CASSLGTNFDDTQYF. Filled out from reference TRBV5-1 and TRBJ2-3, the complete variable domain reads KAGVTQTPRYLIKTRGQQVTLSCSPISGHRSVSWYQQTPGQGLQFLFEYFSETQRNKGNFPGRFSGRQFSNSRSEMNVSTLELGDSALYLCASSLGTNFDDTQYFGPGTRLTVL.

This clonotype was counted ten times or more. CDR3 DNA sequence: TGTGCCAGCAGTTTAGGCACGGGCCTCACAGATACGCAGTATTTT. Residues: CASSLGTGLTDTQYF. The chain uses TRBV28 and TRBJ2-3; D call uncertain. The CDR3 has 15 amino acids. The ends were cut back, 2 bases at V and 2 bases at J, with 11 bases in the middle. Germline-derived CDR1 and CDR2 are MDHEN and SYDVKM.

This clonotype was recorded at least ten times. The CDR3 region is CSAPQSGTSAYEQYF. The DNA for the CDR3 is TGCAGTGCTCCACAGTCCGGGACTAGCGCCTACGAGCAGTACTTC. The chain uses TRBV20-1 and TRBJ2-7, with TRBD2 matching 10 bases. Trimming at V came to 5 bases and at J to 2 bases, leaving 9 bases not matched to a gene. Germline loops: CDR1 DFQATT, CDR2 SNEGSKA (reference sequence). The CDR3 is 15 amino acids.

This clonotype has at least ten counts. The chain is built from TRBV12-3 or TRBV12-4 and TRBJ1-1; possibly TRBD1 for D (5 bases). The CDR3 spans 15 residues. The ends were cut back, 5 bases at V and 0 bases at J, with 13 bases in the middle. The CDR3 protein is CASSPPTTVNTEAFF. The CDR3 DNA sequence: TGTGCCAGCAGTCCCCCCACGACAGTGAACACTGAAGCTTTCTTT.

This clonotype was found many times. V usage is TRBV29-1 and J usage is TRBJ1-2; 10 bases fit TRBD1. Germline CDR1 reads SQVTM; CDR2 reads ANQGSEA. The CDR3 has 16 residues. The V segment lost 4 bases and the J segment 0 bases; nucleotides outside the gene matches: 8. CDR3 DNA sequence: TGCAGCGTTGTAGAGGGACAGGGGTATTCTAACTATGGCTACACCTTC. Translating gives CSVVEGQGYSNYGYTF.

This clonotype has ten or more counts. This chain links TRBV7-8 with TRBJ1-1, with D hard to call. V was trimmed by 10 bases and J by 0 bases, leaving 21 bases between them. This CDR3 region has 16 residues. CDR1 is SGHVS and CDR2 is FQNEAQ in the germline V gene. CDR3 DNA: TGTGCCACCTCTCTCCCGGGTTCGGTGATGAACACTGAAGCTTTCTTT. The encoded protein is CATSLPGSVMNTEAFF.

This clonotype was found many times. CDR3 bases: TGCAGCGTCCGAGGGGGTTCGGGCGGCATTCAGTACTTC. This sequence encodes CSVRGGSGGIQYF. The chain employs TRBV29-1 and TRBJ2-4; a possible D gene is TRBD1 (6 bases). There are 13 residues in the CDR3. Trimming removed 6 bases from V and 9 bases from J, with 18 bases in between. CDR1 is SQVTM and CDR2 is ANQGSEA in the germline V gene.

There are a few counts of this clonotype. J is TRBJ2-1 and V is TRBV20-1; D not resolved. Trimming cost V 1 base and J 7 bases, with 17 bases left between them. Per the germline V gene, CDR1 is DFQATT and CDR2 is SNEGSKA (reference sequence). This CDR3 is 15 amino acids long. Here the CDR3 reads CSARAVYMMENEQFF. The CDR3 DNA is TGCAGTGCTAGAGCAGTTTATATGATGGAGAATGAGCAGTTCTTC.

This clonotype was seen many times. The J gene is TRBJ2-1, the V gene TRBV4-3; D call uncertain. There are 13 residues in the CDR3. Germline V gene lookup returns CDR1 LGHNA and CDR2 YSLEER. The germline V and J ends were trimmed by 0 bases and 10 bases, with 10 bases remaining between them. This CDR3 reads CASSQEGIGEQFF. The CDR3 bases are TGCGCCAGCAGCCAAGAAGGGATTGGGGAGCAGTTCTTC.

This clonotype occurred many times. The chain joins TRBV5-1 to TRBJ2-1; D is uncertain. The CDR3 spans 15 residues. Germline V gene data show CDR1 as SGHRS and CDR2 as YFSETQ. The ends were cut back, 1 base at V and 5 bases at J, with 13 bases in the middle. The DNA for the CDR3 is TGCGCCAGCAGCTTGCAGGCCGCGCTCAACAATGAGCAGTTCTTC. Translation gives CASSLQAALNNEQFF.

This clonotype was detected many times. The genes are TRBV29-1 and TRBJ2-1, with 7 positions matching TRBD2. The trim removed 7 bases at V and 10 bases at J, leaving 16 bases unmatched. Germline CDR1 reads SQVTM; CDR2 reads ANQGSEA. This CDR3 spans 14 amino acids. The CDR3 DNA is TGCAGCGCCAAAGGACGGACCGCGGGGGTAGAGCAGTTCTTC. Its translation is CSAKGRTAGVEQFF.

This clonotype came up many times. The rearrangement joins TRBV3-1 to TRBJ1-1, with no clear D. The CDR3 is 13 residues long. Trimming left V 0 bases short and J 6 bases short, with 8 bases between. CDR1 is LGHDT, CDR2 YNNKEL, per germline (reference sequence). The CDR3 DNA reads TGTGCCAGCAGCCAAGATATCCGGTCTGAAGCTTTCTTT. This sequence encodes CASSQDIRSEAFF. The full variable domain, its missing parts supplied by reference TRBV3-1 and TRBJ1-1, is DTAVSQTPKYLVTQMGNDKSIKCEQNLGHDTMYWYKQDSKKFLKIMFSYNNKELIINETVPNRFSPKSPDKAHLNLHINSLELGDSAVYFCASSQDIRSEAFFGQGTRLTVV.

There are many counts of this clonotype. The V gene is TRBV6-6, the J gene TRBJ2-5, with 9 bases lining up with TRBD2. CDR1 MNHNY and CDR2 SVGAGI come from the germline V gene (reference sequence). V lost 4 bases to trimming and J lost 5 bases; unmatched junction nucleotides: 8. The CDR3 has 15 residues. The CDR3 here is CASSSGTSYGETQYF. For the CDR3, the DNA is TGTGCCAGCAGTTCCGGGACTAGCTATGGGGAGACCCAGTACTTC.

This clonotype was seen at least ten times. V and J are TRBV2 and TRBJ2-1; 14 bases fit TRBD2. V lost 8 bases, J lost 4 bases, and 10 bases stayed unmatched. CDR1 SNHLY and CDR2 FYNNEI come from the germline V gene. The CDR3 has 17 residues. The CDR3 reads CASGGGLAGEGYNEQFF. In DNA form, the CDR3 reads TGTGCCAGCGGGGGGGGACTAGCGGGAGAAGGTTACAATGAGCAGTTCTTC.

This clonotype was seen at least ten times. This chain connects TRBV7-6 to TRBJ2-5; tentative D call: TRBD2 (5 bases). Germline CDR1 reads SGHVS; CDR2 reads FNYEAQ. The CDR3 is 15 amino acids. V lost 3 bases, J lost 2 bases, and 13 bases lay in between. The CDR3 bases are TGTGCCAGCAGCTTTCGGGGTTGGGGACAAGAGACCCAGTACTTC. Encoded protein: CASSFRGWGQETQYF. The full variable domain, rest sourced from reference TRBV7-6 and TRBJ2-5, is GAGVSQSPRYKVTKRGQDVALRCDPISGHVSLYWYRQALGQGPEFLTYFNYEAQQDKSGLPNDRFSAERPEGSISTLTIQRTEQRDSAMYRCASSFRGWGQETQYFGPGTRLLVL.